This T cell receptor beta chain is from a study of Graves' ophthalmopathy and Graves' hyperthyroidism. Findings and caveats of the study: Blood contained most expanded thyroid clonotypes exceeding 0.001 frequency. Ophthalmopathy and stable hyperthyroidism were discriminated by a 13-signature model, with around 88% sensitivity and approximately 77% specificity.

Amplification of the TCR beta CDR3 regions used RNA transcripts (as template). HTBI-primed RT-PCR formed the first round, and a multiplex PCR formed the second. TCRdb called the multiplex PCR reads again in MiXCR, with one record for every CDR3 protein. Here the sample spans 900,000 to 1,200,000 distinct CDR3 sequences, about two fifths being singletons. With regard to this clonotype: Its antigen is currently unknown.

Hyperthyroidism patients had new diagnoses, durations under 2 months, and ages of 18 to 65. The diagnosis was founded upon clinical symptoms, serum thyroxine, TRAb, thyroid ultrasound and orbital computed tomography. The CDR3 is 16 amino acids. The germline CDR1 and CDR2 sequences are DFQATT and SNEGSKA (reference sequence). V shed 2 bases and J shed 11 bases, with 28 bases lying between them. V usage is TRBV20-1 and J usage is TRBJ2-7, with D maybe TRBD2 (6 bases). Sequences were obtained from peripheral blood or thyroid tissue (not recorded which). This sequence was found in an adult man with Graves' hyperthyroidism. The CDR3 is CSARNPSGTQFRGEYF. In DNA, the CDR3 is TGCAGTGCTAGAAACCCTTCCGGGACGCAATTCCGCGGGGAGTACTTC.